This is a list of T cell receptor beta chains from one sample in a study of blood T cells in healthy people across ages. TCRdb reprocessed the 5' RACE reads via MiXCR and lists one record per CDR3 protein. The sample holds 750,000 or so distinct CDR3 sequences, about 25% seen once. This sample also appeared in a second study, on T cells of mothers and their children.

The sample was blood. The receptors here all came from a boy aged 5 to 17 in good health. The CDR3 runs from the conserved cysteine through the conserved F or W. A D gene is named only where the DNA matches it firmly. Clone size is given for some rows only: seen once, a few or many times, or a class if the clone is expanded.

d_gene	j_gene	abundance	v_gene	CDR3aa	CDR3nt
TRBD2	TRBJ2-3	.	TRBV2	CAPVGGRTDTQYF	TGTGCCCCAGTGGGCGGGAGGACAGATACGCAGTATTTT
.	TRBJ1-4	once	TRBV5-1	CASSLTGNLEATNEKLFF	TGCGCCAGCAGCTTGACAGGAAACCTGGAGGCAACTAATGAAAAACTGTTTTTT
TRBD1	TRBJ2-1	.	TRBV12-3/TRBV12-4	CASRADRAINEQFF	TGTGCCAGCAGGGCCGACAGGGCGATTAATGAGCAGTTCTTC
.	TRBJ2-5	.	TRBV7-9	CASSKGRAPETQYF	TGTGCCAGCAGCAAGGGACGGGCCCCAGAGACCCAGTACTTC
TRBD2	TRBJ2-1	.	TRBV28	CASSEREGHNEQFF	TGTGCCAGCAGCGAGCGGGAGGGACACAATGAGCAGTTCTTC
.	TRBJ2-2	.	TRBV12-3/TRBV12-4	CASSSSVRLVTGELFF	TGTGCCAGCAGTTCATCCGTCCGACTAGTCACCGGGGAGCTGTTTTTT
.	TRBJ1-2	few	TRBV6-5	CASSQGNSYTF	TGTGCCAGCAGTCAGGGGAATAGCTACACCTTC
TRBD1	TRBJ2-1	few	TRBV29-1	CSVVPGQLSYNEQFF	TGCAGCGTTGTCCCGGGACAGTTGTCCTACAATGAGCAGTTCTTC
TRBD2	TRBJ2-7	.	TRBV20-1	CSAKTSGVLEQYF	TGCAGTGCCAAGACTAGCGGGGTGCTCGAGCAGTACTTC
.	TRBJ2-1	.	TRBV10-3	CAISDSEGDYSYNEQFF	TGTGCCATCAGTGACTCCGAAGGGGATTACTCCTACAATGAGCAGTTCTTC
.	TRBJ2-5	.	TRBV7-8	CASSQGSGAEETQYF	TGTGCCAGCAGCCAAGGGTCGGGGGCGGAGGAGACCCAGTACTTC
.	TRBJ1-5	.	TRBV28	CASSDVNQPQHF	TGTGCCAGCAGTGACGTGAATCAGCCCCAGCATTTT
.	TRBJ2-5	.	TRBV7-9	CASSLVPAGKVETQYF	TGTGCCAGCAGCTTAGTTCCGGCGGGGAAGGTGGAGACCCAGTACTTC
.	TRBJ1-2	.	TRBV9	CASRAERGYTF	TGTGCCAGCAGGGCTGAACGTGGCTACACCTTC
TRBD1	TRBJ1-5	few	TRBV28	CASRPPGQETHF	TGTGCCAGCAGGCCACCGGGACAGGAAACCCATTTT
TRBD2	TRBJ2-3	few	TRBV7-3	CASSRGLAGAGDTQYF	TGTGCCAGCAGCCGCGGACTAGCGGGAGCTGGGGATACGCAGTATTTT
TRBD1	TRBJ2-1	.	TRBV12-3/TRBV12-4	CASSFRQGFRGNEQFF	TGTGCCAGCAGTTTTCGACAGGGATTTCGGGGCAATGAGCAGTTCTTC
.	TRBJ1-5	.	TRBV3-1	CASSQDLRNQPQHF	TGTGCCAGCAGCCAAGATCTAAGGAATCAGCCCCAGCATTTT
.	TRBJ2-1	.	TRBV7-2	CASSSSAYGHNEQFF	TGTGCCAGCAGCTCCTCCGCCTACGGGCACAATGAGCAGTTCTTC
.	TRBJ2-6	few	TRBV28	CASSLNWAGANVLTF	TGTGCCAGCAGCCTCAATTGGGCTGGGGCCAACGTCCTGACTTTC
.	TRBJ2-5	.	TRBV29-1	CSVGGTLLETQYF	TGCAGCGTGGGCGGGACGCTTTTAGAGACCCAGTACTTC
TRBD1	TRBJ1-4	few	TRBV6-6	CASSYLGQGFEKLFF	TGTGCCAGCAGTTACCTGGGACAGGGCTTTGAAAAACTGTTTTTT
.	TRBJ2-1	.	TRBV4-1	CASSQDPGHNEQFF	TGCGCCAGCAGCCAAGACCCAGGCCACAATGAGCAGTTCTTC
.	TRBJ1-1	.	TRBV20-1	CSAWTATEAFF	TGCAGTGCTTGGACAGCCACTGAAGCTTTCTTT
.	TRBJ2-7	.	TRBV15	CATSREGGVLYEQYF	TGTGCCACCAGCAGAGAGGGCGGGGTTCTCTACGAGCAGTACTTC
TRBD2	TRBJ2-5	few	TRBV18	CASSPPWRLAGVGQEAQYF	TGTGCCAGCTCACCACCTTGGAGACTAGCGGGAGTGGGCCAAGAGGCCCAGTACTTC
.	TRBJ2-1	.	TRBV12-3/TRBV12-4	CASSSQGGIGDEQFF	TGTGCCAGCAGTTCTCAGGGTGGGATCGGCGATGAGCAGTTCTTC
.	TRBJ1-2	.	TRBV7-9	CASSPTGYNYGYTF	TGTGCCAGCAGCCCGACAGGATATAACTATGGCTACACCTTC
.	TRBJ1-4	.	TRBV6-6	CASSYSQREKLFF	TGTGCCAGCAGTTACTCGCAGCGTGAAAAACTGTTTTTT
.	TRBJ2-7	.	TRBV4-1	CASSPKQAANYEQYF	TGCGCCAGCAGTCCTAAACAGGCAGCCAACTACGAGCAGTACTTC
.	TRBJ2-7	.	TRBV24-1	CATSRTGYEQYF	TGTGCCACCAGTAGAACGGGCTACGAGCAGTACTTC
TRBD1	TRBJ1-6	.	TRBV6-2/TRBV6-3	CASRKDRALLEALHF	TGTGCCAGCAGGAAGGACAGGGCCCTCTTGGAGGCCCTCCACTTT
TRBD2	TRBJ2-3	.	TRBV24-1	CATGDFAGGSGDTQYF	TGTGCCACCGGTGATTTTGCGGGGGGGTCCGGAGATACGCAGTATTTT
TRBD2	TRBJ2-7	few	TRBV5-1	CASSLGLAGTSYEQYF	TGCGCCAGCAGCTTGGGCCTAGCGGGGACCTCCTACGAGCAGTACTTC
.	TRBJ2-7	few	TRBV6-1	CASIRTDTYEQYF	TGTGCCAGCATTAGGACAGATACGTACGAGCAGTACTTC
TRBD2	TRBJ2-1	few	TRBV9	CASSVVAGYYNEQFF	TGTGCCAGCAGCGTGGTAGCGGGGTATTACAATGAGCAGTTCTTC
.	TRBJ2-1	.	TRBV12-3/TRBV12-4	CASSLLATGSYNEQFF	TGTGCCAGCAGTTTATTAGCGACAGGATCCTACAATGAGCAGTTCTTC
.	TRBJ2-5	once	TRBV12-3/TRBV12-4	CASSLAGGGVTQYF	TGTGCCAGCAGTTTAGCGGGAGGGGGGGTGACCCAGTACTTC
TRBD1	TRBJ2-6	.	TRBV5-1	CASSWAGRGNTSSGANVLTF	TGCGCCAGCAGCTGGGCCGGCAGGGGGAACACTAGCTCTGGGGCCAACGTCCTGACTTTC
.	TRBJ2-7	.	TRBV5-1	CASSVPGETYEQYF	TGCGCCAGCAGCGTACCGGGGGAAACCTACGAGCAGTACTTC
.	TRBJ1-4	.	TRBV12-3/TRBV12-4	CASSLIRGTNEKLFF	TGTGCCAGCAGTTTAATCAGGGGAACTAATGAAAAACTGTTTTTT
.	TRBJ2-1	.	TRBV5-1	CASSGVEGVNEQFF	TGCGCCAGCAGCGGGGTTGAGGGGGTCAATGAGCAGTTCTTC
.	TRBJ1-2	.	TRBV3-1	CASSQDPGAGYGYTF	TGTGCCAGCAGCCAAGATCCAGGGGCGGGCTATGGCTACACCTTC
.	TRBJ1-5	.	TRBV3-1	CASSQDGDGDQPQHF	TGTGCCAGCAGCCAAGATGGGGACGGGGATCAGCCCCAGCATTTT
.	TRBJ2-7	.	TRBV7-8	CASSPKRGQGYEQYF	TGTGCCAGCAGTCCTAAAAGGGGTCAAGGCTACGAGCAGTACTTC
.	TRBJ2-1	few	TRBV5-1	CASSLARGRFDEQFF	TGCGCCAGCAGCTTGGCAAGGGGACGATTCGATGAGCAGTTCTTC
TRBD1	TRBJ2-5	few	TRBV12-3/TRBV12-4	CASSSEDTGQGVKTQYF	TGTGCCAGCAGTTCCGAAGACACCGGACAGGGGGTGAAGACCCAGTACTTC
.	TRBJ1-5	.	TRBV3-1	CASSQDGGVNPPQHF	TGTGCCAGCAGCCAAGATGGGGGAGTTAATCCGCCCCAGCATTTT
.	TRBJ2-5	few	TRBV2	CASRAGRETQYF	TGTGCCAGCCGGGCAGGGCGAGAGACCCAGTACTTC
.	TRBJ1-1	few	TRBV5-1	CASGESGTEAFF	TGCGCCAGCGGAGAATCAGGGACTGAAGCTTTCTTT
.	TRBJ2-7	.	TRBV7-9	CASSLGWGSAYEQYF	TGTGCCAGCAGCTTAGGCTGGGGGTCAGCCTACGAGCAGTACTTC
TRBD1	TRBJ2-5	.	TRBV29-1	CSAKQGAPETQYF	TGCAGCGCGAAACAGGGGGCTCCAGAGACCCAGTACTTC
.	TRBJ2-7	.	TRBV6-1	CASSLTSQEYEQYF	TGTGCCAGCAGCCTGACTAGTCAGGAGTACGAGCAGTACTTC
TRBD2	TRBJ2-5	.	TRBV6-1	CASSTRGVQETQYF	TGTGCCAGCAGTACGCGGGGGGTCCAAGAGACCCAGTACTTC
.	TRBJ1-2	.	TRBV4-3	CASSQEYISRGANYGYTF	TGCGCCAGCAGCCAAGAGTATATAAGTCGGGGGGCGAACTATGGCTACACCTTC
.	TRBJ2-7	.	TRBV6-5	CASSSGGRAAYEQYF	TGTGCCAGCAGTTCCGGGGGCAGGGCCGCCTACGAGCAGTACTTC
TRBD2	TRBJ2-1	few	TRBV27	CASSRGGNYNEQFF	TGTGCCAGCAGTCGGGGGGGAAACTACAATGAGCAGTTCTTC